Detailed here is one T cell receptor beta chain. Its antigen is unidentified. Germline V gene lookup returns CDR1 ENHRY and CDR2 SYGVKD. V was clipped by 5 bases and J by 1 base, with 7 bases between them. The CDR3 runs to 13 residues. Sequencing targeted expressed TCRB transcripts, as all isolated RNA had been reverse transcribed. TCRdb keeps only in-frame clones here, not all; method: immunoSEQ multiplex PCR. The sample records fewer than 650,000 clones, less than 20% being singletons. These data originate in a study of beta chain features in type 1 diabetes. Study results and caveats: Compared to healthy donors, patients appeared to have naive, central memory and Treg TCRB repertoires that were more alike. A pattern of fewer insertions and more deletions at VDJ junctions was seen in type 1 diabetes patients. TCRB CDR3s from Type 1 diabetes patients were moderately but significantly shorter in all four CD4+ subsets.

The sequenced sample consisted of naive CD4+ T cells from blood. The clonotype was recovered from a man between 18 and 35 years old in good health. The chain links TRBV10-3 to TRBJ2-3; TRBD1 might be the D (6 bases). CDR3 coding DNA: TGTGCCATCAGTAGACAGGGCACAGATACGCAGTATTTT. Protein: CAISRQGTDTQYF.